The 24 T cell receptor beta chains given below trace back to one sample, sequenced in a study of beta chain features in type 1 diabetes (dated by TCRdb to between 2017 and 2018). The library was prepared using the immunoSEQ multiplex PCR assay. The High Capacity cDNA Reverse Transcription Kit was used to reverse transcribe all of the isolated RNA, meaning that expressed TCRB transcripts were what got sequenced. TCRdb's version of the immuneACCESS table is confined to in-frame rearrangements and falls short of the full clone set. An unresolved V gene accounts for under half of the shortfall where checked; the remainder is of unknown origin. The sample table lists 300,000 to 450,000 clones, less than 20% of them with a count of one. The top ten clones comprise approximately 0.046% of the sample. The sample taken for sequencing was naive CD4+ T cells from blood. What the cell subset or site label conveys for this sample: true naive CD4+ T cells. These receptors were obtained from a woman under 30 in good health.

In this sample, this clone turned up a few times. The chain recombines TRBV2 with TRBJ1-2; D is unresolved. The CDR3 length is 11 residues. Germline assignment: CDR1 SNHLY and CDR2 FYNNEI. The V end was cut by 7 bases, the J end by 2 bases, with 5 bases between. The CDR3: CASTENYGYTF. CDR3 bases: TGTGCCAGCACCGAGAACTATGGCTACACCTTC.

The chain joins TRBV18 to TRBJ2-7; 7 bases align to TRBD1. The CDR3 covers 14 residues. J gave up 3 bases and V 2 bases, and 4 bases lay outside the gene matches. The germline V gene has CDR1 KGHSH and CDR2 LQKENI. Here the CDR3 DNA reads TGTGCCAGCTCACCAGGACAGGACGGCTACGAGCAGTACTTC. Encoded protein: CASSPGQDGYEQYF.

This clone was recorded a few times. V usage is TRBV7-6 and J usage is TRBJ1-4; no firm D call. The V gene lost 1 base and the J gene lost 3 bases, with 6 bases spanning the gap. CDR1 is SGHVS, CDR2 FNYEAQ, per germline. The CDR3 is made up of 14 amino acids. CDR3 DNA sequence: TGTGCCAGCAGCTTAGGGGCCTCTAATGAAAAACTGTTTTTT. Its translation: CASSLGASNEKLFF.

This clone has more than one count but fewer than ten. The chain is built from TRBV27 and TRBJ2-2; 14 nucleotides line up with TRBD2. Germline V gives CDR1 MNHEY, CDR2 SMNVEV (reference sequence). J was trimmed by 5 bases and V by 3 bases; bases with no gene match: 2. The CDR3 runs 16 residues. The CDR3 loop reads CASSFRLAGGTGELFF. CDR3 nucleotides: TGTGCCAGCAGTTTCCGACTAGCGGGGGGGACCGGGGAGCTGTTTTTT.

This chain links TRBV4-1 with TRBJ2-7; 9 bases align to TRBD1. The CDR3 has 17 residues. The germline V gene has CDR1 MGHRA and CDR2 YSYEKL. V gave up 3 bases and J gave up 0 bases; unmatched junction bases: 9. The CDR3 sequence is CASSQPGTGKSSYEQYF. The DNA of the CDR3 is TGCGCCAGCAGCCAGCCCGGGACAGGGAAGAGCTCCTACGAGCAGTACTTC.

This clone appeared a single time. A read error may be the cause here, since a much bigger clone is one base away. The rearrangement uses TRBV7-8 and TRBJ1-1; possible D gene TRBD1, 5 bases. V lost 5 bases and J 1 base, leaving 8 bases between the germline ends. The CDR3 sequence is 13 residues long. The germline V gene encodes CDR1 SGHVS and CDR2 FQNEAQ. The CDR3, as DNA: TGTGCCAGCAGCGTACAGGAGAACACTGAAGCTTTCTTT. Its protein product is CASSVQENTEAFF.

Only a few counts were recorded for this clone. Other DNA sequences in the sample encode the same CDR3. This chain uses TRBV4-1 with TRBJ1-2; 9 positions agree with TRBD1. V dropped 0 bases and J dropped 3; count of bases not matched to a gene: 5. The CDR3 covers 16 residues. Germline lookup yields CDR1 MGHRA and CDR2 YSYEKL. CDR3 sequence reads: CASSQDGGQGYYGYTF. In DNA, the CDR3 is TGCGCCAGCAGCCAAGATGGCGGACAGGGGTACTATGGCTACACCTTC.

The chain joins TRBV5-4 to TRBJ1-1; D is unresolved. The CDR3 length is 14 residues. V lost 3 bases and J lost 4, with 13 bases in between. Germline V gene lookup returns CDR1 SGHNT and CDR2 YYREEE (reference sequence). The CDR3 DNA is TGTGCCAGCAGCTCCTTGGCTGCAGGCACTGAAGCTTTCTTT. This codes for CASSSLAAGTEAFF.

In this sample, this clone turned up a few times. This rearrangement joins TRBV27 to TRBJ1-5; 7 bases map to TRBD1. The CDR3 totals 14 residues. The germline V gene encodes CDR1 MNHEY and CDR2 SMNVEV (reference sequence). Trimming removed 2 bases from V and 7 bases from J; junction bases left unmatched: 5. As DNA, the CDR3 is TGTGCCAGCAGTTTAGAACAGGGGAGCCAGCCCCAGCATTTT. It is translated as CASSLEQGSQPQHF.

A few counts support this clone. This chain connects TRBV30 to TRBJ1-5; D might be TRBD1 (5 bases). Germline assignment: CDR1 GTSNPN and CDR2 SVGIG (reference sequence). Trimming removed 2 bases from V and 7 bases from J, with 12 bases in between. The CDR3 is 13 residues long. The CDR3 region has the DNA TGTGCCTGGAGTTTGGCAGGGAACCAGCCCCAGCATTTT. Translating gives CAWSLAGNQPQHF.

This clone was found a few times. The genes are TRBV29-1 and TRBJ1-2; no clear D. In germline, CDR1 is SQVTM, CDR2 ANQGSEA. The V gene lost 2 bases and the J gene lost 5 bases, with 6 bases spanning the gap. The length of the CDR3 is 11 residues. The CDR3 bases are TGCAGCGTTGAAAAGCGGTATGGCTACACCTTC. Translated: CSVEKRYGYTF.

There are a few counts of this clone. The J gene is TRBJ1-1, the V gene TRBV30, with TRBD1 matching over 10 bases. Germline trimming cut 4 bases from V and 2 bases from J; bases unmatched to any gene: 10. This CDR3 spans 16 amino acids. Germline V lookup: CDR1 GTSNPN, CDR2 SVGIG (reference sequence). DNA of the CDR3: TGTGCCTGGATCATGGGACAGGGGTTTGTCAACACTGAAGCTTTCTTT. Translation: CAWIMGQGFVNTEAFF.

This clone was counted a few times. The chain combines TRBV10-2 with TRBJ1-5; 7 nucleotides agree with TRBD1. V lost 6 bases to trimming and J lost 7 bases; unmatched junction nucleotides: 9. Germline values: CDR1 WSHSY, CDR2 SAAADI. The CDR3 contains 14 residues. The CDR3 sequence is CASSAGTVGQPQHF. The CDR3 nucleotides are TGCGCCAGCAGCGCGGGGACAGTCGGACAGCCCCAGCATTTT.

The chain recombines TRBV7-2 with TRBJ2-1, with D possibly matching TRBD1 (5 bases). The V end was cut by 2 bases, the J end by 9 bases, with 8 bases between. The CDR3 extends over 12 amino acids. The germline gives CDR1 SGHTA, CDR2 FQGNSA. In DNA form, the CDR3 reads TGTGCCAGCAGCTTACTAGGGGCTGAGCAGTTCTTC. Translating it yields CASSLLGAEQFF.

The V and J genes are TRBV2 and TRBJ2-3, with a possible D match to TRBD1 (6 bases). Trimming took off 4 bases at V and 5 bases at J, with 16 bases between the two ends. Germline loops: CDR1 SNHLY, CDR2 FYNNEI. The CDR3 sequence is 15 residues long. CDR3 residues: CASSVLSQGRDTQYF. In DNA, the CDR3 is TGTGCCAGCAGTGTCTTGTCCCAGGGGAGAGATACGCAGTATTTT.

The gene calls are TRBV5-1 and TRBJ1-5; unclear D gene. Trimming removed 0 bases from V and 3 bases from J, with 10 bases in between. The germline V gene encodes CDR1 SGHRS and CDR2 YFSETQ. CDR3 length: 15 amino acids. CDR3 DNA: TGCGCCAGCAGCTTGGTTCCCGGGAACAATCAGCCCCAGCATTTT. Amino acids: CASSLVPGNNQPQHF. Supplemented by reference TRBV5-1 and TRBJ1-5, the full variable domain reads KAGVTQTPRYLIKTRGQQVTLSCSPISGHRSVSWYQQTPGQGLQFLFEYFSETQRNKGNFPGRFSGRQFSNSRSEMNVSTLELGDSALYLCASSLVPGNNQPQHFGDGTRLSIL.

The chain couples TRBV7-9 to TRBJ1-1; D may be TRBD1 (5 bases). The CDR3 consists of 14 residues. In germline, CDR1 is SEHNR, CDR2 FQNEAQ (reference sequence). Trimming pared 1 base from V and 4 bases from J, leaving 10 bases between. The CDR3 region has the DNA TGTGCCAGCAGCTTAGGGGGCGTGAGCACTGAAGCTTTCTTT. The encoded protein is CASSLGGVSTEAFF.

V gene TRBV30 combines with J gene TRBJ1-3; D gene uncertain. The CDR3 consists of 13 residues. V lost 5 bases, J lost 4 bases, and 12 bases lay in between. CDR1 is GTSNPN, CDR2 SVGIG, per germline (reference sequence). CDR3 DNA sequence: TGTGCCTGGGCCCCGGGATCGGGAAACACCATATATTTT. It encodes CAWAPGSGNTIYF.

This clone was seen a few times. The rearrangement joins TRBV5-1 to TRBJ2-7; TRBD2 is a possible D gene (6 bases). Trimming removed 0 bases at V and 3 bases at J, with 13 bases between. The germline CDR1 and CDR2 sequences are SGHRS and YFSETQ. The CDR3 spans 15 residues. CDR3 sequence reads: CASSLVGEAVYEQYF. The CDR3 bases are TGCGCCAGCAGCTTGGTGGGGGAGGCGGTCTACGAGCAGTACTTC.

The J gene is TRBJ2-5, the V gene TRBV7-9; TRBD2 is a possible D gene (6 bases). This CDR3 region has 13 residues. V was pared by 5 bases and J by 5 bases, with 12 bases between. Looked up from germline, CDR1 is SEHNR and CDR2 is FQNEAQ (reference sequence). The CDR3 here is CASSRGAGETQYF. As DNA, the CDR3 is TGTGCCAGCAGCCGCGGGGCAGGGGAGACCCAGTACTTC. The entire variable domain, with the rest obtained from reference TRBV7-9 and TRBJ2-5, is as follows: DTGVSQNPRHKITKRGQNVTFRCDPISEHNRLYWYRQTLGQGPEFLTYFQNEAQLEKSRLLSDRFSAERPKGSFSTLEIQRTEQGDSAMYLCASSRGAGETQYFGPGTRLLVL.

This clone was counted only a few times. The CDR3 region has the DNA TGCAGCGTTGACAGGGGGCTTGGAGCTTTCTTT. Translated, it gives CSVDRGLGAFF. J is TRBJ1-1 and V is TRBV29-1; 8 bases agree with TRBD1. The CDR3 extends over 11 amino acids. V shed 3 bases, J shed 10 bases, and the junction held 4 bases outside the gene matches. Germline V gene data show CDR1 as SQVTM and CDR2 as ANQGSEA.

This clone has a handful of counts. V usage is TRBV5-8 and J usage is TRBJ1-5; tentative D call: TRBD1 (6 bases). The CDR3 has 15 residues. V lost 3 bases, J lost 4 bases, and 14 bases lay in between. Germline values: CDR1 SGHTS, CDR2 YDEGEE. The CDR3 bases are TGTGCCAGCAGCTACAGGGTTATGGGGAATCAGCCCCAGCATTTT. Its translation: CASSYRVMGNQPQHF.

This clone has just a few counts. The J gene is TRBJ2-6, the V gene TRBV30, with D possibly matching TRBD2 (5 bases). The V end lost 1 base, the J end lost 1 base, and 11 bases lay between the germline ends. Germline CDR1 is GTSNPN and CDR2 is SVGIG (reference sequence). The CDR3 is 16 amino acids. The CDR3 coding sequence is TGTGCCTGGAGTGGGGCTAGCTTGTCTGGGGCCAACGTCCTGACTTTC. This encodes CAWSGASLSGANVLTF. Drawing the rest from reference TRBV30 and TRBJ2-6, the complete variable domain is SQTIHQWPATLVQPVGSPLSLECTVEGTSNPNLYWYRQAAGRGLQLLFYSVGIGQISSEVPQNLSASRPQDRQFILSSKKLLLSDSGFYLCAWSGASLSGANVLTFGAGSRLTVL.

This clone was recorded a few times. The rearrangement uses TRBV23-1 and TRBJ1-5; 9 bases agree with TRBD1. TRBV23-1 is placed among ORFs of uncertain function. The V and J ends lost 7 bases and 7 bases, in that order; junction bases with no gene match: 14. CDR3 length equals 16 residues. DNA of the CDR3: TGCGCCAGCACCCCCCCCGGGACAGGGATGGAGCAGCCCCAGCATTTT. It yields the protein CASTPPGTGMEQPQHF.